Detailed here is one T cell receptor (beta chain). This sample is part of a study of cytomegalovirus exposure and HLA in healthy donors. The CDR3 covers 16 residues. Germline V gene data show CDR1 as MNHNS and CDR2 as SASEGT. Trimming shortened V by 3 bases and J by 6 bases, and 18 bases separated the two germline ends. Vbeta (60) and Jbeta (13) primers were used in the PCR. Clones were read by immunoSEQ multiplex PCR, and TCRdb kept only the in-frame ones, dropping some. In the table there are about 150,000 clones, approximately 80% of which are singletons. The V call is TRBV6-1, the J call TRBJ2-1; D is possibly TRBD1 (5 bases). The clonotype comes from a male donor in good health and CMV-seronegative. Sequencing was performed on PBMCs. The CDR3 spells CASSEWPYGARNEQFF. The CDR3, as DNA: TGTGCCAGCAGTGAGTGGCCGTATGGGGCGCGCAATGAGCAGTTCTTC.